This T cell receptor beta chain was documented in a study of shared clonotypes between healthy human individuals. Germline values: CDR1 MDHEN, CDR2 SYDVKM. The J segment lost 2 bases and the V segment lost 6 bases, leaving 8 bases of the junction unmatched. This CDR3 has 17 residues. In this sample, this clone turned up many times. The antigen is unknown. Source study methods: As immunoSEQ supplied junction-only sequences (without quality scores), filtering differed. Data came from immunoSEQ multiplex PCR; TCRdb stores just in-frame clones and leaves some out. Clone size and the V and J calls come from that table; the DNA yielded D and trimming. This sample yields about 500,000 clones, of which around 77% are seen a single time; 12% belongs to the top ten. Study-level points and caveats: Genetic and exposure-history diversity was limited by the few donors. Measured sharing among donors was expected to vary with sequencing depth. Sampling used blood alone; tissue repertoires probably differ.

This chain uses TRBV28 with TRBJ2-5; TRBD2 agrees at 14 bases. Sequencing used PBMCs. The receptor was derived from a woman between 40 and 50 years old in good health. Some clones in this sample may be carry-over from other donors' samples. The CDR3, as DNA: TGTGCCAGCAGGTGGACTAGCGGGAGGCCAGATCAAGAGACCCAGTACTTC. The encoded protein is CASRWTSGRPDQETQYF.